The clone carrying this T cell receptor (beta chain) showed up many times. The target antigen is unknown. It was RNA transcripts that yielded the amplified TCR beta CDR3 regions. Researchers ran a first-round RT-PCR on the TCR CDR3 using the HTBI primer set. TCRdb independently ran MiXCR on the multiplex PCR reads; one entry per CDR3 protein. The sample lists roughly 380,000 distinct CDR3 sequences, approximately 18% seen once, with around 15% in the top ten. CDR3 size: 15 residues. V lost 1 base and J 4 bases, leaving 13 bases between the germline ends. Per germline, CDR1 SGHAT and CDR2 FQNNGV. These data come from a study of T cells in Graves' hyperthyroidism and ophthalmopathy. Notes on the study in general: Using 13 V-J features, a model discriminated ophthalmopathy from stable hyperthyroidism. Most thyroid clonotypes expanded above 0.001 appeared in blood too. The model anticipated ophthalmopathy a median about 6.5 months pre-onset.

Criteria for exclusion of patients were uncontrolled infection, other autoimmune disease, pregnancy or lactation. This rearrangement joins TRBV11-2 to TRBJ2-5; D is perhaps TRBD2 (5 bases). Input material: blood. The sequence derives from a woman aged 40 to 50 with Graves' ophthalmopathy. The CDR3, as DNA: TGTGCCAGCAGCTTAGTCGGGGTTTTGGGAGAGACCCAGTACTTC. This encodes CASSLVGVLGETQYF.